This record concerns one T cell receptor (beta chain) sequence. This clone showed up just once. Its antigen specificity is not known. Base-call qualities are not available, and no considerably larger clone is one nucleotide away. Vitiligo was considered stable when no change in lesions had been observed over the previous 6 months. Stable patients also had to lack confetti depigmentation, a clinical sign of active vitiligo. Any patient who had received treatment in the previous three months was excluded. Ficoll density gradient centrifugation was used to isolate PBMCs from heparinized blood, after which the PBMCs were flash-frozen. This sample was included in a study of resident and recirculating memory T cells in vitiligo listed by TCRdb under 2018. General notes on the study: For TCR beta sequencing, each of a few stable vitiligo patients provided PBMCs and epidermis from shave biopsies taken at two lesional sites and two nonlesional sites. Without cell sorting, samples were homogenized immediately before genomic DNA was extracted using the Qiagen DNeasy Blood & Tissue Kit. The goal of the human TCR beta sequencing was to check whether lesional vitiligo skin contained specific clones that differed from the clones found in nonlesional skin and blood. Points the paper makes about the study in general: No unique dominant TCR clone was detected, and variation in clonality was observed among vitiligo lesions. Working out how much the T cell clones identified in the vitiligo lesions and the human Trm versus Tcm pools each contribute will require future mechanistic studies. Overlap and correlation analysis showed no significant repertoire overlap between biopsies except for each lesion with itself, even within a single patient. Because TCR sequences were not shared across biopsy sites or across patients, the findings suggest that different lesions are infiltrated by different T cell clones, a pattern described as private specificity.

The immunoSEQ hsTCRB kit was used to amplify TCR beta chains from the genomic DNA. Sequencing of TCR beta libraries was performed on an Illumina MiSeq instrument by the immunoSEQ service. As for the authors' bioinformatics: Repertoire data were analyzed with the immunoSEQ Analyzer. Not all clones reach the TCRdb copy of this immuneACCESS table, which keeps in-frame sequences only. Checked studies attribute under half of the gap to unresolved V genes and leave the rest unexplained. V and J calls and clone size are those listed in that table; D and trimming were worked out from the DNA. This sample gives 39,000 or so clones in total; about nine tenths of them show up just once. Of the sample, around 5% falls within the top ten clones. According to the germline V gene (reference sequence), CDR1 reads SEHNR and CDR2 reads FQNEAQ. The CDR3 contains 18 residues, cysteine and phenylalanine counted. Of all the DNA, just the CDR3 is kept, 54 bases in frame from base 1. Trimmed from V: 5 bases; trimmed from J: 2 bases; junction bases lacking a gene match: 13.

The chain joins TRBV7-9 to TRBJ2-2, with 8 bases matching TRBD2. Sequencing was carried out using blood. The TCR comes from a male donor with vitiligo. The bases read TGTGCCAGCAGCGACCCCTGGGCGGGGGGAAGAAACACCGGGGAGCTGTTTTTT. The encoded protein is CASSDPWAGGRNTGELFF.